This T cell receptor beta chain was sequenced during a study of blood T cell repertoires in COVID-19. Study overall: COVID-19 samples collected from the United States, Italy and Spain covered acute and convalescent phases. In each case, the material was cDNA or gDNA derived from T cells, B-cell-depleted T cells, or PBMCs.

Per the study methods: Researchers report that nucleated cell counts were estimated from reference gene primer amplification. Only in-frame clones appear in the TCRdb table, and some are missing; sequencing was by immunoSEQ multiplex PCR. V, J and clone size are those of that table, while D and trimming were read from the DNA. The profile shows roughly 280,000 clones, under 90% of them singletons. The CDR3 extends over 12 amino acids. In germline, CDR1 is SEHNR, CDR2 FQNEAQ (reference sequence). With 1 base removed from V and 12 bases from J, the gap between germline ends came to 10 bases. The rearrangement links TRBV7-9 to TRBJ2-1, with D perhaps TRBD1 (5 bases). The sequence derives from a man aged 60 to 69 with acute or convalescent COVID-19. Sequencing used peripheral blood. CDR3 sequence reads: CASSLDRIVQFF. The CDR3 DNA reads TGTGCCAGCAGCTTAGACAGGATCGTGCAGTTCTTC.